The clone carrying this T cell receptor (beta chain) occurred many times. What it binds is unknown. The germline gives CDR1 SNHLY, CDR2 FYNNEI. The CDR3 loop spans 13 amino acids. V gave up 9 bases and J gave up 1 base; unmatched junction bases: 2. The data are from a study of Graves' ophthalmopathy and Graves' hyperthyroidism. Whole-study findings and limits: The 13-signature model separated ophthalmopathy from stable hyperthyroidism at 85% to 90% sensitivity and around 77% specificity.

RNA served as the template for amplifying TCR beta CDR3 regions. RT-PCR in the first round used HTBI primers; a second-round multiplex PCR followed. TCRdb independently ran MiXCR on the multiplex PCR reads; one entry per CDR3 protein. Of 600,000 to 950,000 distinct CDR3 sequences listed, 40% are singletons. None of the included patients had other autoimmune diseases, uncontrolled infections, pregnancy or lactation, as these led to exclusion. Orbital computed tomography, thyroid ultrasound, TRAb, serum thyroxine and clinical symptoms formed the basis of diagnosis. The PBMCs originated from approximately 10 ml of fresh peripheral blood.

The sample comprised peripheral blood. This TCR was sampled from an adult man with Graves' ophthalmopathy. This rearrangement joins TRBV2 to TRBJ1-1; 10 bases line up with TRBD1. CDR3 sequence reads: CASRDRGNTEAFF. The CDR3 DNA sequence: TGTGCCAGTAGGGACAGGGGGAACACTGAAGCTTTCTTT.